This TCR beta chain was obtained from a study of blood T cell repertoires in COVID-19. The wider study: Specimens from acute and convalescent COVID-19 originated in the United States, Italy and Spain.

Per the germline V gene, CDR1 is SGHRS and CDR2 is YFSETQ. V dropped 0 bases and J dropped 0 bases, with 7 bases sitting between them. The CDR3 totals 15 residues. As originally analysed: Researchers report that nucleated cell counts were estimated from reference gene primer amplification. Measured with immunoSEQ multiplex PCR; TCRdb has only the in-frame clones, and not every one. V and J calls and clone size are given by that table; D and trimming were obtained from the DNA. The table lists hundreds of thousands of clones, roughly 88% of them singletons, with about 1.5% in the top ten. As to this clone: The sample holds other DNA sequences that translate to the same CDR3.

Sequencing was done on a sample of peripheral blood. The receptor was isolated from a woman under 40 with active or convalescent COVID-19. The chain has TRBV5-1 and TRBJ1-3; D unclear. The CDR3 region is CASSLGQNSGNTIYF. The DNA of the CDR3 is TGCGCCAGCAGCTTGGGACAAAACTCTGGAAACACCATATATTTT.